This T cell receptor (beta chain) is from a study of T cell repertoires in cytomegalovirus infection. Study details: In the study, CMV epitopes included recently identified HLA-C-restricted and well-studied HLA-B-restricted ones.

TCRdb analysed the reads with MiXCR anew, one entry per CDR3 protein. The sample yields approximately 730,000 distinct CDR3 sequences, about 27% seen once. This CDR3 comprises 18 residues. Germline values: CDR1 LGHNA, CDR2 YSLEER. V gave up 0 bases and J gave up 10 bases, with 22 bases separating them. This clonotype has at least ten counts. Antigen specificity is unknown. Findings of the study overall: Carriage of CMV together with the relevant HLA was identifiable through cumulative public TCR beta family frequency. Across the ex vivo response, the dominant clonotypes were HLA-C-restricted CMV-specific TCR beta clonotypes.

The chain uses TRBV4-3 and TRBJ1-6; D possibly corresponds to TRBD1 (6 bases). The source of this sequence is a human donor in good health (CMV status not recorded). Some clones in this sample may be carry-over from other donors' samples. Specimen: cultured CD8+ T cells from PBMCs, collected from culture after CMV antigen stimulation. The CDR3 loop is CASSQDVGGRGSGSPLHF. The DNA for the CDR3 is TGCGCCAGCAGCCAAGATGTCGGGGGGAGGGGGTCCGGGTCACCCCTCCACTTT.